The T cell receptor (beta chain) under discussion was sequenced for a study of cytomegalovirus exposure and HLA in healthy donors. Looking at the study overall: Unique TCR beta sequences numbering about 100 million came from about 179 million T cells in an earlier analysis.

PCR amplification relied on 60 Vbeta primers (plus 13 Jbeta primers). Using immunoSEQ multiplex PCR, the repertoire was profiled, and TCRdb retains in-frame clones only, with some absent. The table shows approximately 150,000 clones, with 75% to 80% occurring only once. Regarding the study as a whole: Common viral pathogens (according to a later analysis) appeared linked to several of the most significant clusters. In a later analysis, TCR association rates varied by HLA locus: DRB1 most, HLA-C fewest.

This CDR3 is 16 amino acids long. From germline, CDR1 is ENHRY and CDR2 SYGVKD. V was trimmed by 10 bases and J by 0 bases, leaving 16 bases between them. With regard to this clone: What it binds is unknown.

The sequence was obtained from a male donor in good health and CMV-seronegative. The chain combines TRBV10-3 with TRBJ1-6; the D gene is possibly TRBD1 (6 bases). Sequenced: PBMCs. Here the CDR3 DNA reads TGTGCCACCACCATGGAGGACAGCTCCTATAATTCACCCCTCCACTTT. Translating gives CATTMEDSSYNSPLHF.